The present entry profiles one TCR beta chain with its context. Its specificity is unknown. This record comes from a study of shared clonotypes between healthy human individuals. General observations from the study: Clonotypes that were shared across a handful of donors made up 4% to 6% of naive CD4 clonotypes. Rarefaction showed that sequencing of sorted subsets was incomplete (despite large depth).

Sequencing was performed with immunoSEQ multiplex PCR; in TCRdb, only in-frame clones are kept and a portion is missing. The table has 2 million to 3 million clones, 80% to 95% seen once. Material for sequencing was naive CD4+ T cells from PBMCs. Subset in this sample: CD45RA+ positively selected. The sequence was collected from a man younger than 35 in good health. Some clones in this sample may be carry-over from other donors' samples.

CDR3 loop: CASSIPRGAFYEQYF. DNA for the CDR3: TGTGCCAGTAGTATCCCGAGGGGGGCCTTCTACGAGCAGTACTTC. The chain links TRBV19 to TRBJ2-7; D is perhaps TRBD1 or TRBD2 (6 bases each). Germline V lookup: CDR1 LNHDA, CDR2 SQIVND (reference sequence). The V end was cut by 3 bases, the J end by 3 bases, with 15 bases between. The CDR3 totals 15 residues.